This T cell receptor (beta chain) was profiled in a study of control samples from healthy donors and cancer patients. Germline CDR1 is KGHDR and CDR2 is SFDVKD. This CDR3 contains 15 residues. V was trimmed by 4 bases and J by 2 bases, leaving 13 bases between them. Method: immunoSEQ multiplex PCR; TCRdb's copy keeps in-frame clones and lacks some. The data hold about 170,000 clones, with around 90% observed a single time. The receptor was isolated from a woman in her 40s in good health. Specimen: blood. The chain links TRBV24-1 to TRBJ2-5; D is unclear. In DNA, the CDR3 is TGTGCCACCAGTGAGGGTACATCGGGTCAAGAGACCCAGTACTTC. Protein: CATSEGTSGQETQYF.